The clone carrying this TCR beta chain has a single count. Its specificity is not known. The data were taken from a study of shared clonotypes between healthy human individuals. Original methodology: ImmunoSEQ gave junction-only sequences without quality scores, so filtering differed. Repertoires were generated with immunoSEQ multiplex PCR, while TCRdb's copy carries only in-frame clones and drops some. Clone size and V and J calls were adopted from that table, with D and trimming inferred from the DNA. This sample has approximately 1,500,000 clones, with under 99% found just once. Study-level findings and limits: Non-shared clonotypes showed lower generation probabilities than clonotypes common to all four donors. The study generally estimated greater richness for naive than memory subsets.

Sequencing used naive CD4+ T cells sorted from blood. Subset indicated: CD45RA+ positively selected. The sequence was obtained from a man younger than 40 in good health.

The DNA for the CDR3 is TGTGCCAGTACCCCGACACCTGTGATTAGCGGGAGCTCCTACAATGAGCAGTTCTTC. This sequence encodes CASTPTPVISGSSYNEQFF. The genes are TRBV19 and TRBJ2-1, with 9 positions matching TRBD2. The CDR3 loop spans 19 amino acids. V trimming: 7 bases; J trimming: 0 bases; junction bases outside the gene matches: 16. Germline lookup yields CDR1 LNHDA and CDR2 SQIVND (reference sequence).